The 28 T cell receptor beta chains listed next were all sequenced from one sample in a study of blood T cell repertoires in COVID-19. The table came from immunoSEQ multiplex PCR; TCRdb's copy has only in-frame clones and leaves some out. The repertoire holds about 130,000 clones, approximately 90% seen once, with 1.2% in the top ten. The sequenced material came from peripheral blood. These receptors were collected from an elderly woman with acute or convalescent COVID-19.

This CDR3 is CASRPGTAGTYEQYF. DNA of the CDR3: TGTGCCAGCAGACCCGGGACTGCGGGTACCTACGAGCAGTACTTC. This chain links TRBV28 with TRBJ2-7, with D perhaps TRBD2 (6 bases). Germline V gene sequence: CDR1 MDHEN, CDR2 SYDVKM. V was clipped by 6 bases and J by 2 bases, with 17 bases between them. This CDR3 region has 15 residues.

The chain has TRBV10-3 and TRBJ2-1; D might be TRBD2 (6 bases). Trimming stripped 3 bases from V and 3 bases from J, with 12 bases between. There are 15 residues in the CDR3. In germline, CDR1 is ENHRY, CDR2 SYGVKD. The CDR3 protein is CAISESSVLYNEQFF. For the CDR3, the DNA is TGTGCCATCAGTGAATCTAGCGTGCTCTACAATGAGCAGTTCTTC.

J is TRBJ1-2 and V is TRBV25-1; possibly TRBD1 for D (5 bases). This CDR3 spans 11 amino acids. The V end was cut by 6 bases, the J end by 3 bases, with 5 bases between. CDR1 and CDR2 (germline): MGHDK, SYGVNS. CDR3 sequence reads: CASSRDYGYTF. In DNA, the CDR3 is TGTGCCAGCAGCAGGGACTATGGCTACACCTTC.

V is TRBV5-4 and J is TRBJ1-2, with D perhaps TRBD1 (6 bases). Germline loops: CDR1 SGHNT, CDR2 YYREEE (reference sequence). The V end lost 4 bases, the J end lost 1 base, and 17 bases lay between the germline ends. This CDR3 is built from 16 residues. CDR3 region: CASSPFTGSFNYGYTF. The CDR3, as DNA: TGTGCCAGCAGCCCTTTTACAGGGAGTTTTAACTATGGCTACACCTTC.

The table lists this clone with a count of one. This chain connects TRBV27 to TRBJ1-1; no definite D call. Per the germline V gene, CDR1 is MNHEY and CDR2 is SMNVEV (reference sequence). The CDR3 loop spans 13 amino acids. Trimming left V 2 bases short and J 0 bases short, with 4 bases between. The CDR3 spells CASSLTMNTEAFF. The CDR3, as DNA: TGTGCCAGCAGTTTAACAATGAACACTGAAGCTTTCTTT.

The genes are TRBV19 and TRBJ1-4; possibly TRBD1 for D (5 bases). Trimming removed 6 bases from V and 8 bases from J, with 19 bases in between. The CDR3 spans 15 residues. Looked up from germline, CDR1 is LNHDA and CDR2 is SQIVND (reference sequence). In DNA, the CDR3 is TGTGCCAGTAGGAGTGTGCGGGGCAGCGGGGAAAAACTGTTTTTT. This encodes CASRSVRGSGEKLFF.

The chain uses TRBV11-2 and TRBJ2-7; TRBD1 agrees at 8 bases. The CDR3 is 15 residues long. V lost 10 bases, J lost 4 bases, and 15 bases stayed unmatched. CDR1 and CDR2 (germline): SGHAT, FQNNGV. Written as DNA, the CDR3 is TGTGCCACCACAGCCTCCCGAGGACAGGGATACGAGCAGTACTTC. Translated: CATTASRGQGYEQYF.

In its sample, this clone was seen a few times. The chain employs TRBV19 and TRBJ2-1; 8 bases map to TRBD2. The ends lost 0 bases at V and 5 bases at J; junction bases unmatched: 9. Germline-derived CDR1 and CDR2 are LNHDA and SQIVND (reference sequence). This CDR3 comprises 17 residues. CDR3 in DNA: TGTGCCAGTAGTATAGATTTCGGCCGGGAGGGAAACAATGAGCAGTTCTTC. It codes for CASSIDFGREGNNEQFF.

The V and J genes are TRBV15 and TRBJ2-7, with 7 bases aligning to TRBD1. CDR1 LNHNV and CDR2 YYDKDF come from the germline V gene (reference sequence). This CDR3 has 16 residues. With V trimmed by 5 bases and J by 0 bases, 10 bases remained unmatched. The CDR3 nucleotides are TGTGCCACCAGCCCCTCCGACAGGGCCCCCTCCTACGAGCAGTACTTC. Translation gives CATSPSDRAPSYEQYF.

The chain recombines TRBV14 with TRBJ2-7; D is unclear. The CDR3 runs 11 residues. Germline V lookup: CDR1 SGHDN, CDR2 FVKESK. V lost 3 bases to trimming and J lost 9 bases, with 9 bases between them. The CDR3 DNA sequence: TGTGCCAGCAGCCATAGAAATGTGCAGTACTTC. It codes for CASSHRNVQYF.

This clone was picked up a small number of times. The chain has TRBV5-1 and TRBJ2-5; tentatively, D is TRBD1 (5 bases). The CDR3 sequence is 12 residues long. Germline assignment: CDR1 SGHRS and CDR2 YFSETQ. V was pared by 4 bases and J by 5 bases, with 9 bases between. In DNA, the CDR3 is TGCGCCAGCAGCGTGGACACGGAGACCCAGTACTTC. It translates to CASSVDTETQYF.

V and J are TRBV4-2 and TRBJ2-7; D is ambiguous. V dropped 8 bases and J dropped 0 bases, with 14 bases sitting between them. CDR3 length: 14 amino acids. Germline CDR1 LGHNA, CDR2 YNFKEQ. This CDR3 reads CASGPEQLSYEQYF. DNA of the CDR3: TGTGCCAGCGGTCCGGAACAGCTCTCCTACGAGCAGTACTTC.

The chain is built from TRBV2 and TRBJ1-5; 9 bases fit TRBD1. Germline V gene lookup returns CDR1 SNHLY and CDR2 FYNNEI. J was trimmed by 11 bases and V by 8 bases; bases with no gene match: 16. This CDR3 is 15 amino acids long. Here the CDR3 DNA reads TGTGCCAGCGCCGGGGACAGGGCCTCAAGGGGTTCCCAGCATTTT. As protein: CASAGDRASRGSQHF.

The rearrangement links TRBV7-2 to TRBJ2-3, with D maybe TRBD1 (6 bases). Trimming pared 3 bases from V and 10 bases from J, leaving 11 bases between. CDR1 and CDR2 from the germline V gene are SGHTA and FQGNSA. The CDR3 is 12 amino acids. The CDR3 is CASSLDRRAQYF. The CDR3 nucleotides are TGTGCCAGCAGCTTGGACAGAAGGGCGCAGTATTTT.

This clone was observed a single time. CDR3 nucleotides: TGTGCCAGCAGAGAGTCGGGGGTCTATCAGCCCCAGCATTTT. Translated, it gives CASRESGVYQPQHF. V gene TRBV27 combines with J gene TRBJ1-5; TRBD1 is a possible D gene (5 bases). The germline gives CDR1 MNHEY, CDR2 SMNVEV (reference sequence). Trimming pared 6 bases from V and 5 bases from J, leaving 14 bases between. CDR3 length: 14 residues.

This chain links TRBV7-3 with TRBJ2-3, with D perhaps TRBD1 (5 bases). CDR3 length equals 13 residues. Germline CDR1 SGHTA, CDR2 FQGTGA. The ends were cut back, 5 bases at V and 4 bases at J, with 10 bases in the middle. CDR3 in DNA: TGTGCCAGCAGCCCAGGGTGGGCAGATACGCAGTATTTT. Protein sequence: CASSPGWADTQYF.

V and J are TRBV10-3 and TRBJ1-1; unclear D gene. The ends were cut back, 11 bases at V and 0 bases at J, with 16 bases in the middle. Germline CDR1 ENHRY, CDR2 SYGVKD. CDR3 size: 14 residues. CDR3 residues: CAVSPGSMNTEAFF. DNA for the CDR3: TGTGCCGTATCGCCAGGTTCCATGAACACTGAAGCTTTCTTT.

The rearrangement joins TRBV5-1 to TRBJ2-7; 8 bases are shared with TRBD1. The V segment lost 0 bases and the J segment 0 bases; nucleotides outside the gene matches: 2. CDR3 size: 15 residues. From germline, CDR1 is SGHRS and CDR2 YFSETQ. CDR3 in amino acids: CASSLGQGPSYEQYF. CDR3 DNA: TGCGCCAGCAGCTTGGGACAGGGGCCCTCCTACGAGCAGTACTTC.

The chain's CDR3 is CASSLGAVNYGYTF. As DNA, the CDR3 is TGTGCCAGCAGCTTAGGGGCAGTTAACTATGGCTACACCTTC. The rearrangement uses TRBV7-2 and TRBJ1-2; D gene unclear. This CDR3 comprises 14 residues. V lost 1 base and J 1 base, leaving 7 bases between the germline ends. Germline V gene data show CDR1 as SGHTA and CDR2 as FQGNSA. Full variable domain (outside the CDR3, taken from reference TRBV7-2 and TRBJ1-2): GAGVSQSPSNKVTEKGKDVELRCDPISGHTALYWYRQSLGQGLEFLIYFQGNSAPDKSGLPSDRFSAERTGGSVSTLTIQRTQQEDSAVYLCASSLGAVNYGYTFGSGTRLTVV.

Only a few counts were recorded for this clone. The chain carries TRBV12-5 and TRBJ2-1, with 11 bases fitting TRBD2. V trimming: 4 bases; J trimming: 5 bases; junction bases outside the gene matches: 1. The CDR3 covers 14 residues. Per germline, CDR1 LGHNT and CDR2 FRNRAP. CDR3 in DNA: TGTGCTAGTGGTTCGGGACTAGCGGACAATGAGCAGTTCTTC. Amino acid sequence: CASGSGLADNEQFF.

A remark on this clone: Other DNA sequences of this sample code for an identical CDR3. V usage is TRBV5-1 and J usage is TRBJ2-5; 14 bases fit TRBD2. CDR1 is SGHRS, CDR2 YFSETQ, per germline. The junction had 4 bases not matched to a gene; V was cut back by 4 bases and J by 2 bases. This CDR3 is built from 16 residues. The CDR3 region is CASSPGLAGAQETQYF. The CDR3 DNA follows: TGCGCCAGCAGCCCGGGACTAGCGGGGGCACAAGAGACCCAGTACTTC.

The rearrangement links TRBV28 to TRBJ2-7, with D possibly TRBD1 on 6 matching bases. Germline-derived CDR1 and CDR2 are MDHEN and SYDVKM. Between the trimmed V and J ends, which lost 6 bases and 3 bases, there was a span of 15 bases. The CDR3 covers 14 residues. This CDR3 reads CASRLTGEVYEQYF. The CDR3 DNA sequence: TGTGCCAGCAGATTGACAGGCGAGGTCTACGAGCAGTACTTC.

The V and J genes are TRBV6-1 and TRBJ1-2, with 8 positions matching TRBD1. Germline CDR1 is MNHNS and CDR2 is SASEGT. Trimming cost V 2 bases and J 10 bases; bases outside gene matches: 12. This CDR3 contains 15 residues. CDR3 sequence reads: CASSERGQDRDPYTF. The DNA of the CDR3 is TGTGCCAGCAGTGAAAGGGGGCAGGACAGGGACCCCTACACCTTC.

The V and J genes are TRBV28 and TRBJ1-2; D call uncertain. V was pared by 6 bases and J by 8 bases, with 13 bases between. The germline V gene encodes CDR1 MDHEN and CDR2 SYDVKM. CDR3 length: 12 residues. CDR3 sequence (DNA): TGTGCCAGCAGCCTCCCCAGCGTCGGCTACACCTTC. Its protein is CASSLPSVGYTF.

The chain uses TRBV16 and TRBJ1-2, with D possibly matching TRBD1 (6 bases). The CDR3 is 14 amino acids. Trimming took 4 bases from V and 5 from J, leaving 14 bases between them. The V gene's germline CDR1 is KGHSY and CDR2 FQNENV. Here the CDR3 DNA reads TGTGCCAGCAGCCCCACCGGGACAAGGTATGGCTACACCTTC. Its protein product is CASSPTGTRYGYTF.

As DNA, the CDR3 is TGCGCCAGCAGCCTCCTAGGTACTAGCGGGGCGCAAGAGACCCAGTACTTC. Translated: CASSLLGTSGAQETQYF. This chain joins TRBV5-1 and TRBJ2-5; TRBD2 aligns across 10 bases. Looked up from germline, CDR1 is SGHRS and CDR2 is YFSETQ. V shed 4 bases and J 2 bases; nucleotides not matched to a gene: 11. CDR3 length equals 17 residues.

This clone was detected a few times. This chain connects TRBV4-2 to TRBJ1-5; D gene uncertain. The CDR3 contains 16 residues. Trimming removed 0 bases from V and 3 bases from J, with 12 bases in between. CDR1 LGHNA and CDR2 YNFKEQ come from the germline V gene. CDR3 coding DNA: TGTGCCAGCAGCCAAGAAATCGGTCAGGTCAATCAGCCCCAGCATTTT. Its translation: CASSQEIGQVNQPQHF.

The chain carries TRBV6-5 and TRBJ2-7; 7 bases match TRBD1. Germline assignment: CDR1 MNHEY and CDR2 SVGAGI. CDR3 length: 13 residues. V was clipped by 8 bases and J by 2 bases; unmatched bases: 6. The CDR3 loop reads CASLRQGPYEQYF. CDR3 in DNA: TGTGCCAGCCTAAGACAGGGCCCCTACGAGCAGTACTTC.